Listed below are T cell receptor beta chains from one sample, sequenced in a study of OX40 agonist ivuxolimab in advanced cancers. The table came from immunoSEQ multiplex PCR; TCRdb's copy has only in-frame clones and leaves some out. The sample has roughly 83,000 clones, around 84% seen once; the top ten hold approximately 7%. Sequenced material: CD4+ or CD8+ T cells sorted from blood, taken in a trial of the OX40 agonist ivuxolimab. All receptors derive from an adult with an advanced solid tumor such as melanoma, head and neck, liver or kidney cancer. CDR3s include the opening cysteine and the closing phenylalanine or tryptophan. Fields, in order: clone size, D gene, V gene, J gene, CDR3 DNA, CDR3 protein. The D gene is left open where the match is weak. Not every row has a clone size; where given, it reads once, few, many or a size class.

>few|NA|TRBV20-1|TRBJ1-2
TGCAGTGCTGGTGATGGCTACACCTTC
CSAGDGYTF
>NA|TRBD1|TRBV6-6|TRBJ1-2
TGTGCCAGCAGTGATCAGGGGGGGGAGGGCTACACCTTC
CASSDQGGEGYTF
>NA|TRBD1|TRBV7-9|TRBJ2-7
TGTGCCAGCAGCTTAGCGCTAAGGGACAGTAAAGTCCCCTACGAGCAGTACTTC
CASSLALRDSKVPYEQYF
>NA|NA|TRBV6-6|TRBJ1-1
TGTGCCAGCAGGGGGACGGCGGGAAGGGGAACTGAAGCTTTCTTT
CASRGTAGRGTEAFF
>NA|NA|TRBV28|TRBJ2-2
TGTGCCAGCACCACCGGATCGGTAGGGGGCACCGGGGAGCTGTTTTTT
CASTTGSVGGTGELFF
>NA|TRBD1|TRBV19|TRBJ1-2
TGTGCCAGTAGTAACGACAGGGTCGTTGGCTACACCTTC
CASSNDRVVGYTF
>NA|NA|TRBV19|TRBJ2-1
TGTGCCAGTAGGACTCAATCTAATGAGCAGTTCTTC
CASRTQSNEQFF
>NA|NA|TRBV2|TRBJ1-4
TGTGCCAGCAGTGACAGGACAGTGAGAAATGAAAAACTGTTTTTT
CASSDRTVRNEKLFF
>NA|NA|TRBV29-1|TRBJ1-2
TGCAGCGTGGCTTGGGGGGGCCTCCATTCTGGCTACACCTTC
CSVAWGGLHSGYTF
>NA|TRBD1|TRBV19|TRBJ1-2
TGTGCCAGTAAAAGAGGGGGCAAGACCTATGGCTACACCTTC
CASKRGGKTYGYTF
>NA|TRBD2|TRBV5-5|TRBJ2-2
TGTGCCAGCAGCTTGATGTCTAGCGGGCACACCGGGGAGCTGTTTTTT
CASSLMSSGHTGELFF
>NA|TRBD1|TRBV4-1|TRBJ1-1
TGCGCCAGCAGCCAAGGATGGGACAGGCCCAACACTGAAGCTTTCTTT
CASSQGWDRPNTEAFF
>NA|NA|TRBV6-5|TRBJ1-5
TGTGCCAGCAGACGACAGGCGACGGGCAATCAGCCCCAGCATTTT
CASRRQATGNQPQHF
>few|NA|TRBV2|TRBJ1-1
TGTGCCAGCAGCTCCTTCCAGCCTCAGAACACTGAAGCTTTCTTT
CASSSFQPQNTEAFF
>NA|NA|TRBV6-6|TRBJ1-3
TGTGCCAGCAGTGGGACGGTGAGCTCTGGAAACACCATATATTTT
CASSGTVSSGNTIYF
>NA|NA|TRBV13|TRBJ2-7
TGTGCCAGCAGCTTAGGTGGCAGGGTTTCCTACGAGCAGTACTTC
CASSLGGRVSYEQYF
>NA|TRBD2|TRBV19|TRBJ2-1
TGTGCCAGTAGTATAGGGGGACTAGCGGGGAACAATGAGCAGTTCTTC
CASSIGGLAGNNEQFF
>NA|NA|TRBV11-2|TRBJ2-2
TGTGCCAGCAGCCTCACCGGGGAGCTGTTTTTT
CASSLTGELFF
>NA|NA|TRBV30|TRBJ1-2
TGTGCCTGCTCGACAGGTGGTAACTATGGCTACACCTTC
CACSTGGNYGYTF
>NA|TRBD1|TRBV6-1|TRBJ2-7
TGTGCCAGCATGAAGGACAGGCTCTACGAGCAGTACTTC
CASMKDRLYEQYF
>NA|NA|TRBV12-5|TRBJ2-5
TGTGCTAGTGGTTTGGAACCGGGGGTCCCCCAAGAGACCCAGTACTTC
CASGLEPGVPQETQYF
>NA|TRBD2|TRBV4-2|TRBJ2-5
TGTGCCAGCAGCCAAGAGGCTTGTATAGCGGGGGACCAAGAGACCCAGTACTTC
CASSQEACIAGDQETQYF
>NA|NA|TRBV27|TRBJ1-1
TGTGCCAGCAGTCCCGGACAGAAAAGAATTACCAACACTGAAGCTTTCTTT
CASSPGQKRITNTEAFF